The source of this TCR beta chain is a study of CD8+ T cells in alopecia areata. The CDR3 contains 17 residues. Germline loops: CDR1 MDHEN, CDR2 SYDVKM. J was trimmed by 1 base and V by 6 bases; bases with no gene match: 9. Reverse transcribed after extraction, RNA yielded cDNA as the sequencing template. The data were produced by immunoSEQ multiplex PCR, yet TCRdb's version contains in-frame clones alone and is incomplete. The profile shows 95,000 to 120,000 clones, approximately 60% of them singletons. The sample holds a few counts of this clone. Input material: CD8+ T cells sorted from blood. The receptor was derived from a human donor in good health. The chain combines TRBV28 with TRBJ2-1; 10 bases map to TRBD1. The CDR3 coding sequence is TGTGCCAGCAGCCCGGACAGGGGGGGTTGGTCCTACAATGAGCAGTTCTTC. Translation: CASSPDRGGWSYNEQFF. Based on the CDR3 plus reference TRBV28 and TRBJ2-1, the full variable domain is DVKVTQSSRYLVKRTGEKVFLECVQDMDHENMFWYRQDPGLGLRLIYFSYDVKMKEKGDIPEGYSVSREKKERFSLILESASTNQTSMYLCASSPDRGGWSYNEQFFGPGTRLTVL.